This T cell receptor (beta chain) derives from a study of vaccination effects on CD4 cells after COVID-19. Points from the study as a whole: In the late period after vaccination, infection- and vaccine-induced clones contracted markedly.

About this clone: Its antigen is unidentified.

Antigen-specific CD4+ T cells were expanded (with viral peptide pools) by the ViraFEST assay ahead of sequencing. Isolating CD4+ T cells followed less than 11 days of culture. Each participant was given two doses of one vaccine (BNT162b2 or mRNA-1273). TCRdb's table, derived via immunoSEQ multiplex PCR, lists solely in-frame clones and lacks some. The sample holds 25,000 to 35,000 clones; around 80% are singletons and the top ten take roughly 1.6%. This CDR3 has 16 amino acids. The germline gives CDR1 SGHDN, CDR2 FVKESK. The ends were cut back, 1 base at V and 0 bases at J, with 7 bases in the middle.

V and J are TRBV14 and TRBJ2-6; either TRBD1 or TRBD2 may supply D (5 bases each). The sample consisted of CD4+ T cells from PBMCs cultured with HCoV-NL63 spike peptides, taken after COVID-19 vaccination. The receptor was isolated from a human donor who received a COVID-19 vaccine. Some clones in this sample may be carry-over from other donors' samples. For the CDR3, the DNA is TGTGCCAGCAGCCAAGGGGGGTACTCTGGGGCCAACGTCCTGACTTTC. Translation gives CASSQGGYSGANVLTF.